This is a list of T cell receptor beta chains from one sample in a study of blood T cell repertoires in COVID-19. Produced via immunoSEQ multiplex PCR; TCRdb's table is partial and in-frame only. The repertoire has approximately 100,000 clones, approximately 88% of them found once; the top ten carry 17%. Sequenced input: peripheral blood. These receptors came from an older woman with acute or convalescent COVID-19. The CDR3 runs from the conserved cysteine through the conserved F or W. Fields, in order: D gene, J gene, V gene, CDR3 length, clone size, CDR3 DNA, CDR3 protein. A D gene is named only where the DNA matches it firmly. Where a row states a size, it is once, few, many or the class of an expanded clone; other rows omit it.

. | TRBJ2-5 | TRBV2 | 12 | . | TGTGCCAGCACCCCATTTCAAGAGACCCAGTACTTC | CASTPFQETQYF
. | TRBJ1-2 | TRBV27 | 13 | . | TGTGCCAGCAGTTTTGAGGGAAACTATGGCTACACCTTC | CASSFEGNYGYTF
. | TRBJ2-1 | TRBV7-9 | 14 | . | TGTGCCAGCAGCTTGAGTGCCTCCTACAATGAGCAGTTCTTC | CASSLSASYNEQFF
. | TRBJ1-5 | TRBV19 | 12 | once | TGTGCCAGCGAGGTTAGCAATCAGCCCCAGCATTTT | CASEVSNQPQHF
. | TRBJ2-2 | TRBV5-1 | 15 | . | TGCGCCAGCAGCTTCTCCGGGACTAACACCGGGGAGCTGTTTTTT | CASSFSGTNTGELFF
TRBD2 | TRBJ2-1 | TRBV28 | 16 | . | TGTGCCAGCAGACTAGCGGGGGGCCACCGGGGCAATGAGCAGTTCTTC | CASRLAGGHRGNEQFF
. | TRBJ2-2 | TRBV7-9 | 12 | . | TGTGCCAGCAACGTAGGGGCCGGGGAGCTGTTTTTT | CASNVGAGELFF
. | TRBJ1-1 | TRBV18 | 16 | . | TGTGCCAGCTCACAATCGGGGTGGGGTTCGGGCACTGAAGCTTTCTTT | CASSQSGWGSGTEAFF
. | TRBJ1-1 | TRBV6-5 | 14 | . | TGTGCCAGCCTGGAGGGGGGGGCGAACACTGAAGCTTTCTTT | CASLEGGANTEAFF
. | TRBJ1-3 | TRBV30 | 12 | once | TGTGCCGTTAGGGGCACTGGAAACACCATATATTTT | CAVRGTGNTIYF
TRBD1 | TRBJ1-5 | TRBV5-6 | 15 | once | TGTGCCAGCACCCGGGACAGGGGTCAAAATCAGCCCCAGCATTTT | CASTRDRGQNQPQHF
. | TRBJ2-7 | TRBV9 | 14 | . | TGTGCCAGCAGCGCAAAGACAGAGTACTACGAGCAGTACTTC | CASSAKTEYYEQYF
. | TRBJ2-3 | TRBV5-1 | 13 | . | TGCGCCAGCTTTCTCGGGAGCACAGATACGCAGTATTTT | CASFLGSTDTQYF
TRBD2 | TRBJ2-1 | TRBV5-4 | 16 | . | TGTGCCAGCAGCTCAATAGCGGGCCCCACCTACAATGAGCAGTTCTTC | CASSSIAGPTYNEQFF
. | TRBJ1-5 | TRBV21-1 | 15 | . | TGTGCCAGCAGCAAAGGCTACAGGGGCCATCAGCCCCAGCATTTT | CASSKGYRGHQPQHF